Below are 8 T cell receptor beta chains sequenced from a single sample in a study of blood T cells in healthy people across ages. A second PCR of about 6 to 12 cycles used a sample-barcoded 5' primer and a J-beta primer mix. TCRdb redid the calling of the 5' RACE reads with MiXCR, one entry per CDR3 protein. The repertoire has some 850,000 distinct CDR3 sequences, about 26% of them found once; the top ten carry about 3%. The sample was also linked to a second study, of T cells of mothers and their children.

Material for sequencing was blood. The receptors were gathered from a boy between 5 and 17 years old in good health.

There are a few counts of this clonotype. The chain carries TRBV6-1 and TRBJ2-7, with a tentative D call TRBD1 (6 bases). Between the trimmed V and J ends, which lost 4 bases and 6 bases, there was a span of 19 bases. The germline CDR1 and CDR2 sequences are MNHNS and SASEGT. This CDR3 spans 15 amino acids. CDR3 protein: CASSGLTGTRGEQYF. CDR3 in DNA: TGTGCCAGCAGTGGACTTACAGGGACCCGGGGCGAGCAGTACTTC.

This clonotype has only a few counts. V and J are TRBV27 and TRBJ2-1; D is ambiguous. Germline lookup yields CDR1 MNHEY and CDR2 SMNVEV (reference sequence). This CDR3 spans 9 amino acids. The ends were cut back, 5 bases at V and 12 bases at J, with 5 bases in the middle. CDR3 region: CASSRSQFF. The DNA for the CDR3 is TGTGCCAGCAGTCGCTCGCAGTTCTTC.

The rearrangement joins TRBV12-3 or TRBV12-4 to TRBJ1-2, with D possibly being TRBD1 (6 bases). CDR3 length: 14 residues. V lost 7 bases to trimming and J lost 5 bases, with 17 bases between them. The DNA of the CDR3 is TGTGCCAGCAATCAGGGGTACAGGGTGTATGGCTACACCTTC. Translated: CASNQGYRVYGYTF.

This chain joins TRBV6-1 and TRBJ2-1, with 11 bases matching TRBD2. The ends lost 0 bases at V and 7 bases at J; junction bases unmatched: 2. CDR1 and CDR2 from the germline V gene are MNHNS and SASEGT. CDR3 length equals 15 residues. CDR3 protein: CASSEALAGGNEQFF. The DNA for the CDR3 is TGTGCCAGCAGTGAAGCCCTAGCGGGGGGTAATGAGCAGTTCTTC.

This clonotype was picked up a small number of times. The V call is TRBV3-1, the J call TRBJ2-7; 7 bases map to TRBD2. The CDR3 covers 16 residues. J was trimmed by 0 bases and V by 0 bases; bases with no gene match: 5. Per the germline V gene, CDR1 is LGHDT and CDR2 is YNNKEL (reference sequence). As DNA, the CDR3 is TGTGCCAGCAGCCAAGATCGGGGGGAGCCCTCCTACGAGCAGTACTTC. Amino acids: CASSQDRGEPSYEQYF.

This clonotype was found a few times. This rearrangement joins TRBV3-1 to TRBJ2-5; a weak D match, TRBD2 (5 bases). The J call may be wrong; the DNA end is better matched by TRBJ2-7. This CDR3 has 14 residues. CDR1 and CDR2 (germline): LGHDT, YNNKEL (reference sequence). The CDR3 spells CASSLGLLSYEQYF. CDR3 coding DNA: TGTGCCAGCAGCCTTGGACTCCTCTCCTACGAGCAGTACTTC.

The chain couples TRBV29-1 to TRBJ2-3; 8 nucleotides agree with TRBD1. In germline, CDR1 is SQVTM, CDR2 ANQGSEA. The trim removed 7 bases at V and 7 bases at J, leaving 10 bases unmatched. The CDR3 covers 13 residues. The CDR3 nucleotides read TGCAGCGCACGGACAGGGAGAGACCATACGCAGTATTTT. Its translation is CSARTGRDHTQYF.

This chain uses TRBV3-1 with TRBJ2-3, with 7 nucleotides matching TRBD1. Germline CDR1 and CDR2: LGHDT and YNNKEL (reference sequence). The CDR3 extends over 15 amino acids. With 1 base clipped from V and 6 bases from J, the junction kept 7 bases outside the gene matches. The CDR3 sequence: CASSQALLQGDTQYF. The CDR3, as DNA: TGTGCCAGCAGCCAAGCCCTTTTACAGGGGGATACGCAGTATTTT.